This TCR beta chain was observed in a study of beta chain features in type 1 diabetes. The study's findings and limits: PCR might pick shorter templates more often, in the same way for patients and controls. Among patients with Type 1 diabetes, TCRB CDR3s were moderately but significantly shorter in every one of the four CD4+ subsets.

Remarks on this clone: The target antigen is unknown.

V was trimmed by 8 bases and J by 9 bases, leaving 16 bases between them. CDR1 is SGHTA, CDR2 FQGNSA, per germline. The CDR3 has 12 residues. Isolated RNA was reverse transcribed in full, so expressed TCRB transcripts were sequenced. TCRdb's copy holds only in-frame clones and misses some; the assay was immunoSEQ multiplex PCR. The data hold 300,000 or so clones, with 9.3% observed a single time. The source is a man younger than 40 with type 1 diabetes. V and J are TRBV7-2 and TRBJ1-2; maybe TRBD1 (5 bases). The sequenced sample was central memory CD4+ T cells from blood. The CDR3 sequence is CASGKIGASYTF. The CDR3 region has the DNA TGTGCCAGCGGCAAAATTGGGGCTAGCTACACCTTC. Variable domain in full (rest from reference TRBV7-2 and TRBJ1-2): GAGVSQSPSNKVTEKGKDVELRCDPISGHTALYWYRQSLGQGLEFLIYFQGNSAPDKSGLPSDRFSAERTGGSVSTLTIQRTQQEDSAVYLCASGKIGASYTFGSGTRLTVV.